These T cell receptor beta chains were read from a single sample in a study of shared clonotypes between healthy human individuals. Assay: immunoSEQ multiplex PCR; the TCRdb copy retains only in-frame clones and omits some. The sample contains around 640,000 clones, approximately 96% of which appear only once. Sequencing was done on a sample of naive CD8+ T cells sorted from blood. The receptors were gathered from a young woman in good health. The CDR3 runs from the conserved cysteine through the conserved F or W. Fields, in order: D gene, V gene, J gene, clone size, CDR3 DNA, CDR3 protein. D genes are given only for firm matches. Clone size is not always given. Where it is, it says once, few, many or a class for expanded clones.

TRBD2	TRBV10-3	TRBJ2-3	.	TGTGCCATCAGTGAGTCGAGCGGGAGAGGGTATACGCAGTATTTT	CAISESSGRGYTQYF
.	TRBV6-1	TRBJ2-7	.	TGTGCCAGCATCGGCCGAAGGTTTCAATCCTACGAGCAGTACTTC	CASIGRRFQSYEQYF
.	TRBV5-1	TRBJ2-7	once	TGCGCCAGCAGCTTGGCCTTGGGGGGGCCCGACGAGCAGTACTTC	CASSLALGGPDEQYF
.	TRBV25-1	TRBJ2-7	.	TGTGCCAGCAGTGAACAGGCGGGAGAGCAGTACTTC	CASSEQAGEQYF
.	TRBV28	TRBJ1-5	.	TGTGCCAGCAGTTTATTGGTTAGCAATCAGCCCCAGCATTTT	CASSLLVSNQPQHF
.	TRBV7-9	TRBJ2-2	.	TGTGCCAGCAGCCTCCGGGTGGGTCAGAAGAACACCGGGGAGCTGTTTTTT	CASSLRVGQKNTGELFF
.	TRBV29-1	TRBJ2-7	.	TGCAGCGCCCTGGACGGCTACGTTCTGTACTTC	CSALDGYVLYF
.	TRBV5-6	TRBJ2-1	.	TGTGCCAGCAGCTCCCAAGCCCCCCAACTTGGTTTCTACAATGAGCAGTTCTTC	CASSSQAPQLGFYNEQFF
.	TRBV7-9	TRBJ2-5	.	TGTGCCAGCAGCTTAGCCATCACCCTCCAAGAGACCCAGTACTTC	CASSLAITLQETQYF
.	TRBV29-1	TRBJ2-3	.	TGCAGCGTTGAAACCCTGGATACAGATACGCAGTATTTT	CSVETLDTDTQYF
.	TRBV4-1	TRBJ1-5	few	TGCGCCAGCAGCCAAGAGAACAGCCCTAAGCCCCAGCATTTT	CASSQENSPKPQHF
TRBD2	TRBV28	TRBJ2-3	.	TGTGCCAGCACCACCAGGTTTGTGACTAGCGGGGATACAGATACGCAGTATTTT	CASTTRFVTSGDTDTQYF
TRBD1	TRBV28	TRBJ2-7	once	TGTGCCAGCAGATGGCAGGGGGCTTCCTACGAGCAGTACTTC	CASRWQGASYEQYF
.	TRBV7-9	TRBJ2-7	once	TGTGCCAGCAGCATAACAGGGTGGGACAACGAGCAGTACTTC	CASSITGWDNEQYF
.	TRBV27	TRBJ1-5	.	TGTGCCAGCAGCAGGGACTTTTCCAATCAGCCCCAGCATTTT	CASSRDFSNQPQHF
.	TRBV19	TRBJ2-5	once	TGTGCCAGTAGTACCGGGACACTGAGGGGTGAGACCCAGTACTTC	CASSTGTLRGETQYF
.	TRBV28	TRBJ1-4	.	TGTGCCAGCAGACAGACCTCTAATGAAAAACTGTTTTTT	CASRQTSNEKLFF
.	TRBV7-9	TRBJ2-5	once	TGTGCCAGCAGCTTGACAGTTCAAGAGACCCAGTACTTC	CASSLTVQETQYF
TRBD1	TRBV19	TRBJ2-4	.	TGTGCCAGTAGTATGTTTGGACAGGGATTAGCCAAAAACATTCAGTACTTC	CASSMFGQGLAKNIQYF
.	TRBV27	TRBJ2-3	.	TGTGCCAGCAGCTTAAACCGCGGAGATACGCAGTATTTT	CASSLNRGDTQYF
.	TRBV27	TRBJ1-5	.	TGTGCCAGCAGTCTCTATGGGCAGCCCCAGCATTTT	CASSLYGQPQHF
TRBD2	TRBV4-1	TRBJ2-2	few	TGCGCCAGCAGCCAAGATCCTCCGGCTAGCGGGAGGCACACCGGGGAGCTGTTTTTT	CASSQDPPASGRHTGELFF
TRBD2	TRBV6-5	TRBJ2-7	once	TGTGCCAGCAGCCTACTAGCGGAGCCCACCTACGAGCAGTACTTC	CASSLLAEPTYEQYF
.	TRBV7-6	TRBJ2-1	once	TGTGCCAGCAGCCCACAGGTGGGGCATGATGAGCAGTTCTTC	CASSPQVGHDEQFF
.	TRBV19	TRBJ1-6	.	TGTGCCAGTAGTCTCCAGGGGAATTCACCCCTCCACTTT	CASSLQGNSPLHF
.	TRBV11-3	TRBJ2-3	.	TGTGCCAGCAGCTTAGGGACAGCGGGGACGCAGTATTTT	CASSLGTAGTQYF
TRBD2	TRBV14	TRBJ2-7	.	TGTGCCAGCAGCACCTGGAGCGGGAGTACATACGAGCAGTACTTC	CASSTWSGSTYEQYF
.	TRBV9	TRBJ1-1	.	TGTGCCAGCACAAACGAGGGGACTGAAGCTTTCTTT	CASTNEGTEAFF
TRBD2	TRBV11-2	TRBJ2-1	once	TGTGCCAGCAGAAGGGGACTAGCAAATGAGCAGTTCTTC	CASRRGLANEQFF
.	TRBV6-6	TRBJ1-4	.	TGTGCCAGCAGTTACGGGGAGGGGACTTTTTTT	CASSYGEGTFF
.	TRBV27	TRBJ2-7	.	TGTGCCAGCAGTCCCCCCGACGAATTATACGAGCAGTACTTC	CASSPPDELYEQYF
.	TRBV19	TRBJ1-1	.	TGTGCCAGTAGTATAGACAGCTTCACTGAAGCTTTCTTT	CASSIDSFTEAFF
.	TRBV27	TRBJ2-7	.	TGTGCCAGCAGTTTATTGGGAACCTACGAGCAGTACTTC	CASSLLGTYEQYF
TRBD1	TRBV14	TRBJ2-7	.	TGTGCCAGCCAGACAGGGATAGGCTACGAGCAGTACTTC	CASQTGIGYEQYF
.	TRBV6-1	TRBJ1-3	.	TGTGCCAGCAGTGAAGCAGACGAGGGAAACACCATATATTTT	CASSEADEGNTIYF
.	TRBV7-8	TRBJ2-5	.	TGTGCCAGCAGCTTATTCGGGAAAGAAGAGACCCAGTACTTC	CASSLFGKEETQYF
.	TRBV5-1	TRBJ2-6	.	TGCGCCAGCAGCCCCCGGACGGGTGGCGGGGCCAACGTCCTGACTTTC	CASSPRTGGGANVLTF
TRBD2	TRBV9	TRBJ2-1	.	TGTGCCAGCAGCGGACTAGCGGGAGGGTCCTACAATGAGCAGTTCTTC	CASSGLAGGSYNEQFF
.	TRBV10-2	TRBJ2-7	.	TGCGCCAGCAGTGAGTCAGGGATGAAATACGAGCAGTACTTC	CASSESGMKYEQYF
.	TRBV27	TRBJ2-1	.	TGTGCCAGCAGTCCGGTTAGCCTTTACAATGAGCAGTTCTTC	CASSPVSLYNEQFF
.	TRBV10-2	TRBJ2-5	.	TGCGCCAGCAGAGCCCGGGGGTTCTTACAAGAGACCCAGTACTTC	CASRARGFLQETQYF
.	TRBV7-9	TRBJ1-5	.	TGTGCCAGCAGCCATGGGGCATCTCACAATCAGCCCCAGCATTTT	CASSHGASHNQPQHF
.	TRBV28	TRBJ1-5	few	TGTGCCAGCAGTTTATTTAGCAATCAGCCCCAGCATTTT	CASSLFSNQPQHF
TRBD2	TRBV7-9	TRBJ2-7	.	TGTGCCAGCAGCTTTAGCGGGAGGGATGAGCAGTACTTC	CASSFSGRDEQYF
TRBD1	TRBV19	TRBJ1-5	.	TGTGCCAGTAGTATCGACCAGGGGGTTCGACAGCCCCAGCATTTT	CASSIDQGVRQPQHF
.	TRBV28	TRBJ1-1	.	TGTGCCAGCAGTTTATGGGGGGAGAGTAAAGGCACTGAAGCTTTCTTT	CASSLWGESKGTEAFF
TRBD2	TRBV7-3	TRBJ2-3	once	TGTGCCAGCAGCTTGGGACTAGCGGGGTACACAGATACGCAGTATTTT	CASSLGLAGYTDTQYF
.	TRBV5-6	TRBJ1-5	.	TGTGCCAGCAGCTTGTATGTGGGGAATCAGCCCCAGCATTTT	CASSLYVGNQPQHF
.	TRBV27	TRBJ1-5	few	TGTGCCAGCAGTTTTGGGCAGTATCAGCCCCAGCATTTT	CASSFGQYQPQHF